The 20 T cell receptor beta chains reported below all come from one sample, sequenced in a study of early T cells in non-severe SARS-CoV-2 infection. TCRdb analysed the 5' RACE reads with MiXCR anew, one entry per CDR3 protein. The data show roughly 69,000 distinct CDR3 sequences, about 9.1% seen once. The sequenced sample was whole blood, obtained at baseline. These receptors were obtained from an adult who was a healthcare worker with PCR-confirmed SARS-CoV-2 infection or an uninfected control (not recorded which).

This clonotype was detected only a few times. The chain employs TRBV29-1 and TRBJ1-1; D unresolved. This CDR3 region has 13 residues. Germline values: CDR1 SQVTM, CDR2 ANQGSEA. V gave up 3 bases and J gave up 0 bases, with 8 bases separating them. CDR3 sequence: CSVDGRMNTEAFF. The CDR3 DNA reads as TGCAGCGTTGATGGGAGAATGAACACTGAAGCTTTCTTT.

This clonotype was seen a handful of times. The chain is built from TRBV28 and TRBJ2-3; D possibly matches TRBD1 or TRBD2 (5 bases each). Per germline, CDR1 MDHEN and CDR2 SYDVKM. The CDR3 has 15 amino acids. The V and J ends lost 7 bases and 4 bases respectively, with 18 bases between them. The CDR3: CASTMRGRGADTQYF. In nucleotides, the CDR3 is TGTGCCAGCACAATGCGCGGGCGAGGGGCAGATACGCAGTATTTT. Supplemented by reference TRBV28 and TRBJ2-3, the full variable domain reads DVKVTQSSRYLVKRTGEKVFLECVQDMDHENMFWYRQDPGLGLRLIYFSYDVKMKEKGDIPEGYSVSREKKERFSLILESASTNQTSMYLCASTMRGRGADTQYFGPGTRLTVL.

V is TRBV20-1 and J is TRBJ2-3; D perhaps matches TRBD2 (6 bases). V gave up 0 bases and J gave up 6 bases, with 19 bases separating them. The CDR3 covers 16 residues. Germline V gene data show CDR1 as DFQATT and CDR2 as SNEGSKA (reference sequence). The CDR3 region has the DNA TGCAGTGCTAGAGATTTACGGGAGTCGGTTACGGATACGCAGTATTTT. Translation gives CSARDLRESVTDTQYF.

The sample holds a few counts of this clonotype. J is TRBJ2-1 and V is TRBV5-1; a weak D match, TRBD2 (6 bases). The CDR3 is made up of 15 amino acids. Between the trimmed V and J ends, which lost 0 bases and 5 bases, there was a span of 12 bases. The germline V gene encodes CDR1 SGHRS and CDR2 YFSETQ. This chain's CDR3 is CASSLEPGLHNEQFF. The DNA for the CDR3 is TGCGCCAGCAGCTTGGAGCCGGGACTTCACAATGAGCAGTTCTTC.

This clonotype was observed many times. This chain connects TRBV7-9 to TRBJ2-5; TRBD1 matches at 10 bases. The CDR3 runs to 16 residues. The germline CDR1 and CDR2 sequences are SEHNR and FQNEAQ (reference sequence). V shed 5 bases, J shed 3 bases, and the junction held 9 bases outside the gene matches. CDR3 bases: TGTGCCAGCAGCCATCCGTTAGGGACAGGGGAAGAGACCCAGTACTTC. This codes for CASSHPLGTGEETQYF.

This clonotype has more than one count but fewer than ten. The chain joins TRBV28 to TRBJ1-1; TRBD1 aligns across 7 bases. The germline V gene has CDR1 MDHEN and CDR2 SYDVKM. V was pared by 2 bases and J by 6 bases, with 9 bases of the junction left unmatched. The CDR3 spans 15 residues. The CDR3 DNA reads as TGTGCCAGCAGTTTAGGGGCAGGGGGGAAATCTGAAGCTTTCTTT. This translates into CASSLGAGGKSEAFF.

The sample holds many counts of this clonotype. The V gene is TRBV6-8, the J gene TRBJ2-1; D unclear. Trimming pared 3 bases from V and 0 bases from J, leaving 9 bases between. Germline values: CDR1 MNHGY, CDR2 SAAAGT. The CDR3 consists of 15 residues. This CDR3 is CASSYSSHSYNEQFF. The CDR3 DNA reads as TGTGCCAGCAGTTATAGCAGCCACTCCTACAATGAGCAGTTCTTC.

V and J are TRBV4-3 and TRBJ1-5; weak D call: TRBD1 (5 bases). This CDR3 is 14 amino acids long. Trimming stripped 5 bases from V and 0 bases from J, with 8 bases between. Germline V lookup: CDR1 LGHNA, CDR2 YSLEER. The CDR3 DNA reads as TGCGCCAGCAGCAGGACATCTAGCAATCAGCCCCAGCATTTT. Its protein is CASSRTSSNQPQHF.

This clonotype was picked up a small number of times. The chain combines TRBV5-1 with TRBJ2-3; no definite D call. CDR3 length: 12 residues. Between the trimmed V and J ends, which lost 3 bases and 4 bases, there was a span of 6 bases. Looked up from germline, CDR1 is SGHRS and CDR2 is YFSETQ. This CDR3 is CASSSPPDTQYF. In DNA, the CDR3 is TGCGCCAGCAGCTCCCCCCCAGATACGCAGTATTTT.

This clonotype occurred many times. V gene TRBV28 combines with J gene TRBJ2-1; D is possibly TRBD2 (5 bases). Looked up from germline, CDR1 is MDHEN and CDR2 is SYDVKM. With 7 bases removed from V and 8 bases from J, the gap between germline ends came to 21 bases. This CDR3 has 15 residues. In DNA form, the CDR3 reads TGTGCCAGCATCCCCGGACGCCAGTACGGGGATGAGCAGTTCTTC. Its protein product is CASIPGRQYGDEQFF.

The rearrangement links TRBV7-2 to TRBJ2-1; D assignment may be TRBD1 or TRBD2 (5 bases each). The CDR3 has 13 amino acids. V gave up 10 bases and J gave up 1 base, with 11 bases separating them. CDR1 and CDR2 from the germline V gene are SGHTA and FQGNSA. CDR3 protein: CAIGERSYNEQFF. CDR3 nucleotides: TGTGCCATAGGGGAGCGGTCCTACAATGAGCAGTTCTTC.

The J gene is TRBJ2-7, the V gene TRBV2; no clear D gene. The V gene lost 8 bases and the J gene lost 3 bases, with 11 bases spanning the gap. The CDR3 loop spans 12 amino acids. CDR1 is SNHLY and CDR2 is FYNNEI in the germline V gene. The CDR3 region has the DNA TGTGCCAGCTCCGCGGTTAACTACGAGCAGTACTTC. Protein sequence: CASSAVNYEQYF.

This clonotype was counted at least ten times. This chain links TRBV6-5 with TRBJ2-7; D perhaps matches TRBD1 (5 bases). V was trimmed by 2 bases and J by 1 base, leaving 6 bases between them. Germline lookup yields CDR1 MNHEY and CDR2 SVGAGI. The CDR3 has 13 residues. The CDR3 DNA reads TGTGCCAGCAGTTACAGGGGTTCCTACGAGCAGTACTTC. Translated: CASSYRGSYEQYF.

This clonotype counts as medium-sized. The chain couples TRBV6-5 to TRBJ2-2; no reliable D call. V was shortened by 2 bases and J by 6 bases, with 4 bases between the two germline ends. Germline V gives CDR1 MNHEY, CDR2 SVGAGI. The CDR3 has 12 residues. The CDR3: CASSYKAGELFF. The CDR3 nucleotides read TGTGCCAGCAGTTACAAGGCCGGGGAGCTGTTTTTT.

V usage is TRBV28 and J usage is TRBJ1-3, with D possibly being TRBD1 (6 bases). V was cut by 5 bases and J by 6 bases, with 14 bases left in between. Germline CDR1 is MDHEN and CDR2 is SYDVKM. This CDR3 has 14 residues. CDR3 nucleotide sequence: TGTGCCAGCAGTCTACAGGGTGCAGAAAACACCATATATTTT. Translation gives CASSLQGAENTIYF.

There are a few counts of this clonotype. V usage is TRBV6-5 and J usage is TRBJ2-7; TRBD2 is a possible D gene (6 bases). This CDR3 region has 14 residues. Trimming took 3 bases from V and 5 from J, leaving 14 bases between them. The germline gives CDR1 MNHEY, CDR2 SVGAGI. The CDR3 DNA reads as TGTGCCAGCAGTTATGATTGGCGGGGCGACGAGCAGTACTTC. Translation: CASSYDWRGDEQYF.

This clonotype was detected only a few times. This chain joins TRBV4-2 and TRBJ2-3; D gene uncertain. V was cut by 0 bases and J by 6 bases, with 10 bases left in between. CDR1 and CDR2 from the germline V gene are LGHNA and YNFKEQ. This CDR3 is 14 amino acids long. CDR3 region: CASSQERSLDTQYF. The CDR3 DNA reads as TGTGCCAGCAGCCAAGAAAGGAGCCTGGATACGCAGTATTTT.

This clonotype was detected only a few times. The gene calls are TRBV3-1 and TRBJ1-2; 8 nucleotides line up with TRBD1. The CDR3 loop spans 14 amino acids. V shed 3 bases and J 6 bases; nucleotides not matched to a gene: 6. In germline, CDR1 is LGHDT, CDR2 YNNKEL (reference sequence). The CDR3 DNA follows: TGTGCCAGCAGCCATAGGACAGGGAACCATGGCTACACCTTC. This sequence encodes CASSHRTGNHGYTF.

This clonotype has a count of ten or more. This chain uses TRBV3-1 with TRBJ1-5, with D perhaps TRBD1 (5 bases). CDR3 length: 15 residues. Trimming stripped 0 bases from V and 6 bases from J, with 12 bases between. In germline, CDR1 is LGHDT, CDR2 YNNKEL (reference sequence). The CDR3 region is CASSQEEGRGQPQHF. The CDR3 DNA follows: TGTGCCAGCAGCCAAGAAGAGGGAAGGGGTCAGCCCCAGCATTTT. The variable domain in full, with the rest retrieved from reference TRBV3-1 and TRBJ1-5, is DTAVSQTPKYLVTQMGNDKSIKCEQNLGHDTMYWYKQDSKKFLKIMFSYNNKELIINETVPNRFSPKSPDKAHLNLHINSLELGDSAVYFCASSQEEGRGQPQHFGDGTRLSIL.

The chain employs TRBV5-4 and TRBJ2-7; D gene uncertain. The CDR3 runs to 14 residues. Germline V CDR1 and CDR2: SGHNT, YYREEE (reference sequence). V dropped 0 bases and J dropped 2 bases, with 9 bases sitting between them. This chain's CDR3 is CASSLAGSTYEQYF. The DNA for the CDR3 is TGTGCCAGCAGCTTGGCCGGCAGTACCTACGAGCAGTACTTC.